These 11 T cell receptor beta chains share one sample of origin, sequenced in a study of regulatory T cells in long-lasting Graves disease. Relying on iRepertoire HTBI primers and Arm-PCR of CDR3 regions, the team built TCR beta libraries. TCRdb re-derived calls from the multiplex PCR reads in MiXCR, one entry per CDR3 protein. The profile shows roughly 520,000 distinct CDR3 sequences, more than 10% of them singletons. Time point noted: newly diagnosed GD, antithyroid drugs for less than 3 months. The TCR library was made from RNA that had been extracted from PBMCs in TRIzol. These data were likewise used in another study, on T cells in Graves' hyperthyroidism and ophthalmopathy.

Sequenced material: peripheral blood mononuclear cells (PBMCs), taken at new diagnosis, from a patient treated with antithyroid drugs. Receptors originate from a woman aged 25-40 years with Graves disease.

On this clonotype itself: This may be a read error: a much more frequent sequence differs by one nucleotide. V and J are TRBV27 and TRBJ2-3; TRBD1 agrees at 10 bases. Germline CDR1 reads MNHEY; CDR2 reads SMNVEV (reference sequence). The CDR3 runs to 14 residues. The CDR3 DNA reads TGTGCCAGTTCTCCGGGACAGGGGTTAGATATGCAGTATTTT. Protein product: CASSPGQGLDMQYF.

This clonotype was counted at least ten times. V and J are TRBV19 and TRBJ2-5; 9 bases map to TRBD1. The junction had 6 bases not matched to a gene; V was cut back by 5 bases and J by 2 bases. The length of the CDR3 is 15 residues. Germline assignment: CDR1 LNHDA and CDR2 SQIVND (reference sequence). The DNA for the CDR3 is TGTGCCAGTAGTTTCATGGGACAGGGACAAGAGACCCAGTACTTC. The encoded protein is CASSFMGQGQETQYF.

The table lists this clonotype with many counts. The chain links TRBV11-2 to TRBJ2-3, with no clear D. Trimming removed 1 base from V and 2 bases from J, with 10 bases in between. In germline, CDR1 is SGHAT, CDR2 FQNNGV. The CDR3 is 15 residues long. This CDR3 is CASSLVYRITDTQYF. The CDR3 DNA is TGTGCCAGCAGCTTAGTCTACCGCATCACAGATACGCAGTATTTT.

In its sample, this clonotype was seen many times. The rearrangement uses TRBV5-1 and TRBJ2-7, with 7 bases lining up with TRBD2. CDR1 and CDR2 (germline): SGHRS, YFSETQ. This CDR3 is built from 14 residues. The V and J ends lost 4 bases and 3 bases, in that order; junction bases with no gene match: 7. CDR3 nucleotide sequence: TGCGCCAGCAGCCGCGGACTAGAAGACTACGAGCAGTACTTC. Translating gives CASSRGLEDYEQYF.

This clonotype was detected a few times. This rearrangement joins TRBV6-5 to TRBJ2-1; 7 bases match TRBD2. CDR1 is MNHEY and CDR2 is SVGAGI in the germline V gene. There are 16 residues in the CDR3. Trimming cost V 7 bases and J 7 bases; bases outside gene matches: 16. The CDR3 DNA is TGTGCCAGCATCTACTCCACAGCCGGGGGGTTAAATGAGCAGTTCTTC. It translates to CASIYSTAGGLNEQFF.

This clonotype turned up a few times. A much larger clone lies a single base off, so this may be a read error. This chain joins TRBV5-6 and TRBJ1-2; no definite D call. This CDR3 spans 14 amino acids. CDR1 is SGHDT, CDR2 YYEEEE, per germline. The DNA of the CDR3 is TGTGCCAGCAAAGAGACCGGGTACAACTATGGCTACAGCTTC. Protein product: CASKETGYNYGYSF.

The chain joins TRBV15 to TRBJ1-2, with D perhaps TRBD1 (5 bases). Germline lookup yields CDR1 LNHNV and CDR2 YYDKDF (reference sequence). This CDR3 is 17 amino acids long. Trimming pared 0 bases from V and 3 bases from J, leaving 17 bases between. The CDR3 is CATSRDLRQGTHYGYTF. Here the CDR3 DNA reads TGTGCCACCAGCAGAGATCTACGTCAAGGGACGCACTATGGCTACACCTTC.

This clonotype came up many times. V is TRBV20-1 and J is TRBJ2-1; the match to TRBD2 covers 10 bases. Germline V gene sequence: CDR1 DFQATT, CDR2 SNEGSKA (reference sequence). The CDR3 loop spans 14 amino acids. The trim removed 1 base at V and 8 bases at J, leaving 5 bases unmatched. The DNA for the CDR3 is TGCAGTGCTAGAGTTCCTAGCGGGAGTTATGAGCAGTTCTTC. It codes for CSARVPSGSYEQFF.

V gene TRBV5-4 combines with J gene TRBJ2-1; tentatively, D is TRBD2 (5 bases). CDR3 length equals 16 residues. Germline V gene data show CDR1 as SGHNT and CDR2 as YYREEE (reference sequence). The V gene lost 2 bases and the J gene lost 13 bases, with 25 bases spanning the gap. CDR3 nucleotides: TGTGCCAGCAGCTTTGACTCCTCCTCCTCAGTGGGAGATCAGTTCTTC. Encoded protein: CASSFDSSSSVGDQFF.

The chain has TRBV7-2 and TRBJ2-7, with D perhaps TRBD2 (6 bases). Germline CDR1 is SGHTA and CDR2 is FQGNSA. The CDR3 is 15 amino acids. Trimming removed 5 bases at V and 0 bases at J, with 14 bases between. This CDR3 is CASSPRDFTSYEQYF. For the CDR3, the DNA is TGTGCCAGCAGCCCCCGGGACTTCACCTCCTACGAGCAGTACTTC.

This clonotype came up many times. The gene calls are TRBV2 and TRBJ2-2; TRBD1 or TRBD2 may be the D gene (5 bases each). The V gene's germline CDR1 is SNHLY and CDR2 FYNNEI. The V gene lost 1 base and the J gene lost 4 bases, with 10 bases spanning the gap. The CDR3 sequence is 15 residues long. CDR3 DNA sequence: TGTGCCAGCAGTGAAGGAGGGGTGGTCACCGGGGAGCTGTTTTTT. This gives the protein CASSEGGVVTGELFF.